The 4 T cell receptor beta chains given below trace back to one sample, sequenced in a study of blood T cell repertoires in COVID-19. Clones were read by immunoSEQ multiplex PCR, and TCRdb kept only the in-frame ones, dropping some. This repertoire shows approximately 220,000 clones, approximately 86% found once; its top ten account for approximately 0.66%. Material for sequencing was peripheral blood. The origin of the receptors is a man aged 40-49 years with acute or convalescent COVID-19.

This chain uses TRBV29-1 with TRBJ2-3; the match to TRBD2 covers 9 bases. Germline V gives CDR1 SQVTM, CDR2 ANQGSEA. The junction had 4 bases not matched to a gene; V was cut back by 0 bases and J by 3 bases. The CDR3 is 15 amino acids. The CDR3 nucleotides read TGCAGCGTTGAAGAGCGGGGGGGCATTACAGATACGCAGTATTTT. This codes for CSVEERGGITDTQYF.

This chain uses TRBV27 with TRBJ1-1, with a weak D call TRBD1 (6 bases). Germline V gives CDR1 MNHEY, CDR2 SMNVEV (reference sequence). This CDR3 spans 17 amino acids. Trimming took off 7 bases at V and 2 bases at J, with 23 bases between the two ends. Here the CDR3 reads CASTSLGRRGINTEAFF. The CDR3 DNA reads as TGTGCCAGCACCTCATTGGGTAGAAGGGGGATTAACACTGAAGCTTTCTTT.

As DNA, the CDR3 is TGTGCCAGCAGCTCCGTGGGCGGGGGGGCTAATGAGCAGTTCTTC. Amino acids: CASSSVGGGANEQFF. The chain couples TRBV7-9 to TRBJ2-1, with 9 bases identical to TRBD2. Germline CDR1 is SEHNR and CDR2 is FQNEAQ (reference sequence). Unmatched junction bases numbered 8, after V lost 4 bases and J lost 7 bases. The CDR3 is made up of 15 amino acids.

This chain connects TRBV19 to TRBJ2-3; 10 bases map to TRBD2. This CDR3 has 14 residues. V lost 8 bases and J lost 11; bases outside the gene matches: 13. Per the germline V gene, CDR1 is LNHDA and CDR2 is SQIVND (reference sequence). For the CDR3, the DNA is TGTGCCAGTCGTCCTACTAGCGGGAAAATTGTGCAGTATTTT. Its protein is CASRPTSGKIVQYF.